The present TCR beta chain was sequenced within a study of blood T cell repertoires in COVID-19 (TCRdb year 2020). With regard to the full study: Samples from collaborators originated in the United States, Italy and Spain and spanned both the acute and convalescent phases of COVID-19. The prospective study material was composed of cDNA or gDNA derived from T cells, B-cell-depleted T cells, or PBMCs. Subjects who had been exposed to COVID-19, were actively infected with it, or had recovered from it provided the deeply sampled blood TCRbeta repertoires that made up the dataset. The repertoires were made available in a free public database intended to serve as a resource for research on the immune response to SARS-CoV-2. Samples were obtained from the ongoing ImmuneRACE study (first 160 participants) and from 1,200 or so subjects provided by 6 global collaborators. The sample metadata nearly always contained a de-identified subject ID, COVID-19 status, age in years and sex. HLA class I and class II types, where available, came from metadata supplied by the sample provider rather than from assay-based typing.

The collaborating institutions used their own protocols to collect whole blood in K2EDTA tubes. For TCRbeta analysis, collaborator samples were shipped as frozen whole blood, as isolated PBMCs, or as DNA extracted from either sample type. The immunoSEQ Assay, a bias-controlled multiplex PCR, was used to amplify TCRbeta CDR3 regions from genomic DNA. Per the authors' processing: The number of nucleated cells in each sample was estimated by amplification of reference gene primers within the assay. To quantify the absolute abundance of each unique TCRbeta CDR3 rearrangement, sequence reads were collapsed and filtered. For each sample, productive Simpson clonality was calculated as the square root of Simpson's diversity index over productive rearrangements. TCRdb stores this immuneACCESS table with in-frame sequences only. Part of the clones is absent; in the studies checked, under half of the shortfall reflects unresolved V genes, and no reason is known for the rest. Clone size and V and J calls were adopted from that table, with D and trimming inferred from the DNA. The sample table holds some 42,000 clones, of which more than 60% were seen once. The ten biggest clones cover 25% to 30% of the sample.

The full study reports these points: The amount of clinical and demographic metadata varied by source and participant and was provided uncurated.

Sequences SGHNT (CDR1) and YYREEE (CDR2) are obtained from the germline V gene (reference sequence). Compared with germline, V lacks 3 bases and J lacks 8 bases; bases without a gene match: 7. Spanning cysteine to phenylalanine, the CDR3 consists of 15 amino acids. Only CDR3 DNA remains: 45 bases, in frame from the first base. With respect to this clone: What antigen it recognizes has not been identified. No quality values exist for individual bases; no much larger clone is one base distant.

Source material: peripheral blood. The V gene is TRBV5-4 and the J gene is TRBJ2-4; TRBD2 matches 11 bases in the middle. This TCR was recovered from a woman between 65 and 79 years old with acute or convalescent COVID-19. CDR3 sequence: CASSSMTSGVHIQYF. The nucleotides are TGTGCCAGCAGCTCGATGACTAGCGGGGTCCACATTCAGTACTTC.